This passage covers 20 T cell receptor beta chains from one sample sequenced in a study of PD-1 blockade in classical Hodgkin lymphoma. Time point reported: cycle 4 day 1 (C4D1), after more than five weeks of nivolumab. Every patient experienced relapse after autologous stem cell transplantation, and brentuximab vedotin exposure varied. The protocol was immunoSEQ multiplex PCR, while the TCRdb copy is restricted to in-frame clones and leaves out a portion. Here the sample spans 46,000 or so clones, roughly 78% being singletons. The source was peripheral blood mononuclear cells (PBMCs), collected before the fourth cycle of nivolumab. All receptors derive from a human donor with classical Hodgkin lymphoma.

J is TRBJ1-1 and V is TRBV6-5; D is unclear. Germline V gene sequence: CDR1 MNHEY, CDR2 SVGAGI. CDR3 length: 12 amino acids. Trimming took 4 bases from V and 4 from J, leaving 7 bases between them. The CDR3 here is CASSWGTTEAFF. CDR3 nucleotide sequence: TGTGCCAGCAGTTGGGGAACCACTGAAGCTTTCTTT.

In the case of this clone: Distinct nucleotide sequences in the sample also encode this CDR3. The chain has TRBV5-1 and TRBJ2-5, with TRBD2 as a possible D gene (6 bases). Near its end, the DNA agrees better with TRBJ2-7, so the J call may be wrong. CDR3 length equals 14 residues. Per germline, CDR1 SGHRS and CDR2 YFSETQ. The CDR3 region has the DNA TGCGCCAGCAGCTTGGCCGGGAGCTCCTACGAGCAGTACTTC. This gives the protein CASSLAGSSYEQYF.

This CDR3 is CASSPYNADTQYF. The DNA for the CDR3 is TGCGCCAGCAGCCCATACAATGCAGATACGCAGTATTTT. This chain links TRBV5-1 with TRBJ2-3; D gene uncertain. This CDR3 comprises 13 residues. Per germline, CDR1 SGHRS and CDR2 YFSETQ. With 4 bases removed from V and 4 bases from J, the gap between germline ends came to 10 bases.

Turning to this clone: Other nucleotide sequences from this sample produce the same CDR3. CDR3 in amino acids: CASSEPGEGTEAFF. CDR3 DNA: TGCGCCAGCAGTGAACCGGGAGAGGGCACTGAAGCTTTCTTT. The chain is built from TRBV10-2 and TRBJ1-1; no definite D call. This CDR3 is built from 14 residues. Per germline, CDR1 WSHSY and CDR2 SAAADI. V shed 3 bases and J shed 4 bases, with 12 bases lying between them.

The chain employs TRBV30 and TRBJ2-5; D is possibly TRBD1 or TRBD2 (5 bases each). Trimming removed 8 bases at V and 5 bases at J, with 12 bases between. CDR3 length: 11 amino acids. Germline CDR1 is GTSNPN and CDR2 is SVGIG (reference sequence). Here the CDR3 reads CARGVAETQYF. Here the CDR3 DNA reads TGTGCCCGAGGGGTCGCGGAGACCCAGTACTTC.

The rearrangement uses TRBV7-2 and TRBJ1-3, with D hard to call. This CDR3 contains 14 residues. Trimming shortened V by 5 bases and J by 0 bases, and 8 bases separated the two germline ends. From germline, CDR1 is SGHTA and CDR2 FQGNSA. The CDR3 DNA is TGTGCCAGCAGCCCCGACGGCTCTGGAAACACCATATATTTT. Its translation is CASSPDGSGNTIYF.

V is TRBV6-5 and J is TRBJ1-5, with D possibly matching TRBD1 (5 bases). CDR3 length: 12 amino acids. Looked up from germline, CDR1 is MNHEY and CDR2 is SVGAGI. Deletions cut 8 bases from V and 5 bases from J, with 10 bases between. The CDR3 DNA reads TGTGCCAGCCGGGACCCCGATCAGCCCCAGCATTTT. It specifies CASRDPDQPQHF.

With respect to this clone: This could be a read error, since a much larger clone is one nucleotide away. This sample includes further DNA sequences coding for the same CDR3. This sequence joins TRBV6-5 and TRBJ2-7; D unresolved. The germline V gene encodes CDR1 MNHEY and CDR2 SVGAGI. The V and J ends lost 0 bases and 3 bases respectively, with 9 bases between them. The CDR3 has 14 residues. CDR3 loop: CASSYSTGNYEQYF. As DNA, the CDR3 is TGTGCCAGCAGTTACTCGACTGGGAACTACGAGCAGTACTTC.

V is TRBV7-2 and J is TRBJ1-2, with TRBD1 identical over 7 bases. The germline V gene has CDR1 SGHTA and CDR2 FQGNSA. The CDR3 runs to 15 residues. V was clipped by 5 bases and J by 1 base; unmatched bases: 7. The CDR3 region is CASSVQGQFNYGYTF. DNA of the CDR3: TGTGCCAGCAGCGTACAGGGGCAGTTTAACTATGGCTACACCTTC.

This chain uses TRBV7-8 with TRBJ1-5; 9 nucleotides line up with TRBD1. Trimming took 4 bases from V and 2 from J; bases not matched to a gene: 3. Germline lookup yields CDR1 SGHVS and CDR2 FQNEAQ. The CDR3 has 15 amino acids. The DNA for the CDR3 is TGTGCCAGCAGCTCAAGACAGGGGGGCAATCAGCCCCAGCATTTT. Residues: CASSSRQGGNQPQHF.

This clone was counted between two and nine times. This chain joins TRBV2 and TRBJ2-7; 9 bases map to TRBD1. V shed 5 bases, J shed 5 bases, and the junction held 10 bases outside the gene matches. The CDR3 consists of 15 residues. From germline, CDR1 is SNHLY and CDR2 FYNNEI. The CDR3 nucleotides are TGTGCCAGCAGTCGCGGGACAGGGCGGGGTGACGAGCAGTACTTC. This sequence encodes CASSRGTGRGDEQYF.

Comment on this clone: The same CDR3 can be traced to other DNA sequences in this sample. V and J are TRBV30 and TRBJ1-2; the D gene is possibly TRBD1 (6 bases). The germline gives CDR1 GTSNPN, CDR2 SVGIG (reference sequence). The CDR3 runs to 12 residues. V was shortened by 2 bases and J by 8 bases, with 12 bases between the two germline ends. The CDR3 DNA sequence: TGTGCCTGGAGTCGTAGGGGGGAAGGCTACACCTTC. It specifies CAWSRRGEGYTF.

This chain joins TRBV10-3 and TRBJ2-7; 12 bases agree with TRBD2. The CDR3 length is 15 residues. Germline V gene data show CDR1 as ENHRY and CDR2 as SYGVKD. V lost 6 bases and J lost 4; bases outside the gene matches: 7. The CDR3 loop is CAIRGQLAGGYEQYF. The CDR3 nucleotides read TGTGCCATCAGAGGCCAACTAGCGGGGGGTTACGAGCAGTACTTC.

In DNA, the CDR3 is TGTGCCAGCAGCGTTCTCCGGGACGGGCCTTCACGATCACCCCTCCACTTT. Encoded protein: CASSVLRDGPSRSPLHF. The chain is built from TRBV14 and TRBJ1-6; D might be TRBD1 (5 bases). Germline V lookup: CDR1 SGHDN, CDR2 FVKESK. This CDR3 has 17 residues. Trimming cost V 5 bases and J 10 bases, with 24 bases left between them.

This clone occurred a few times. V and J are TRBV2 and TRBJ1-5; weak D call: TRBD1 (5 bases). CDR1 is SNHLY, CDR2 FYNNEI, per germline. The V end lost 7 bases, the J end lost 1 base, and 14 bases lay between the germline ends. The CDR3 covers 15 residues. The chain's CDR3 is CASTQDGGSNQPQHF. DNA of the CDR3: TGTGCCAGCACTCAGGACGGGGGGAGCAATCAGCCCCAGCATTTT.

The chain joins TRBV6-1 to TRBJ1-2; 7 positions match TRBD1. The germline V gene has CDR1 MNHNS and CDR2 SASEGT. The ends lost 3 bases at V and 3 bases at J; junction bases unmatched: 1. This CDR3 has 13 residues. The CDR3 DNA reads as TGTGCCAGCAGTGATACAGGGGACTATGGCTACACCTTC. As protein: CASSDTGDYGYTF.

V usage is TRBV9 and J usage is TRBJ1-2; weak D call: TRBD1 (5 bases). Trimming pared 0 bases from V and 4 bases from J, leaving 16 bases between. The germline V gene has CDR1 SGDLS and CDR2 YYNGEE. This CDR3 has 16 residues. The DNA for the CDR3 is TGTGCCAGCAGCGTAGTAGCGACCGCGGGGCTCTATGGCTACACCTTC. This sequence encodes CASSVVATAGLYGYTF.

The gene calls are TRBV18 and TRBJ1-1, with D unresolved. The ends were cut back, 0 bases at V and 1 base at J, with 9 bases in the middle. Germline V gene lookup returns CDR1 KGHSH and CDR2 LQKENI. This CDR3 spans 15 amino acids. The CDR3 nucleotides are TGTGCCAGCTCACCACCGGCAGGCACGAACACTGAAGCTTTCTTT. Translated, it gives CASSPPAGTNTEAFF.

This chain links TRBV6-5 with TRBJ2-5; D not certain. V was shortened by 1 base and J by 5 bases, with 14 bases between the two germline ends. The CDR3 spans 15 residues. Germline CDR1 MNHEY, CDR2 SVGAGI. As DNA, the CDR3 is TGTGCCAGCAGTTACTTTGGGCTAGTCGGGGAGACCCAGTACTTC. Residues: CASSYFGLVGETQYF.

This clone occurred a few times. This sequence joins TRBV6-8 and TRBJ2-3; D is tentatively TRBD1 or TRBD2 (5 bases each). Per the germline V gene, CDR1 is MNHGY and CDR2 is SAAAGT. The CDR3 consists of 14 residues. V gave up 6 bases and J gave up 2 bases, with 12 bases separating them. DNA for the CDR3: TGTGCCAGCAGGGGACGGGCGAACACAGATACGCAGTATTTT. Its translation is CASRGRANTDTQYF.